The source of this T cell receptor beta chain is a study of shared clonotypes between healthy human individuals. Study details: Samples came from a couple of female and three male donors aged 18 to 49.

V was shortened by 6 bases and J by 8 bases, with 16 bases between the two germline ends. Germline assignment: CDR1 GTSNPN and CDR2 SVGIG (reference sequence). The CDR3 is 13 residues long. Original processing methods: Sequence data from immunoSEQ were junction-only and lacked quality scores; consequently, filtering differed. Method: immunoSEQ multiplex PCR; TCRdb's copy keeps in-frame clones and lacks some. The V and J calls and the clone size are those of that table, but D and trimming were determined from the DNA. The sample consists of approximately 500,000 clones, less than 85% of them appearing once.

The chain uses TRBV30 and TRBJ1-4; D gene ambiguous. Material for sequencing was PBMCs. The receptor was derived from a woman aged 40-49 years in good health. Some clones in this sample may be carry-over from other donors' samples. CDR3 sequence (DNA): TGTGCCTGCAAAGATATTGGAGGGGAAAAACTGTTTTTT. Protein sequence: CACKDIGGEKLFF.